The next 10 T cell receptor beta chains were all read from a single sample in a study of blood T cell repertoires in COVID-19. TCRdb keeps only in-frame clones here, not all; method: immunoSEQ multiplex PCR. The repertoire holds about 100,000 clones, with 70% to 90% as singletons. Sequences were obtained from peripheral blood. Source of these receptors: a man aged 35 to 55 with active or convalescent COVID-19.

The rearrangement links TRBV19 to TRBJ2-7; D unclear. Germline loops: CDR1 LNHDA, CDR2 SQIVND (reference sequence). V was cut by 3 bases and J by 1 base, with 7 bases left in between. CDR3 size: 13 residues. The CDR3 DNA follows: TGTGCCAGTAGTATTGGCAGGTCCTACGAGCAGTACTTC. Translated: CASSIGRSYEQYF.

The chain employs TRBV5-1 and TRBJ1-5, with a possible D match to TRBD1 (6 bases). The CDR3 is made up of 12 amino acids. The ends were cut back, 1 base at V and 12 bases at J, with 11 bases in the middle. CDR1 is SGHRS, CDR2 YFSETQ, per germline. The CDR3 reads CASSLNGGLQHF. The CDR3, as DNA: TGCGCCAGCAGCTTGAATGGGGGCCTCCAGCATTTT.

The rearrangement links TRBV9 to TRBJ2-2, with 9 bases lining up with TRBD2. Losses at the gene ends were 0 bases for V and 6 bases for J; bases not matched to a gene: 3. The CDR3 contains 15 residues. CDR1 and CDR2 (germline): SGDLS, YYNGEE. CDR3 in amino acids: CASSVASGTPGELFF. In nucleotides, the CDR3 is TGTGCCAGCAGCGTAGCTAGCGGGACCCCCGGGGAGCTGTTTTTT.

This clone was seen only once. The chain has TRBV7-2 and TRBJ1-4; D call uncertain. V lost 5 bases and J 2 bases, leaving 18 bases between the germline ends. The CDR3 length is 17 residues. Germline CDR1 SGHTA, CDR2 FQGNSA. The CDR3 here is CASSADQGRGTNEKLFF. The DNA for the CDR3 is TGTGCCAGCAGCGCAGACCAAGGGAGAGGGACTAATGAAAAACTGTTTTTT.

The CDR3 reads CASSLRRTSGDNTGELFF. The CDR3 bases are TGTGCCAGCAGCCTAAGGCGGACTAGCGGGGACAACACCGGGGAGCTGTTTTTT. V gene TRBV7-9 combines with J gene TRBJ2-2, with TRBD2 matching 12 bases. Germline CDR1 reads SEHNR; CDR2 reads FQNEAQ (reference sequence). The CDR3 covers 18 residues. The trim removed 5 bases at V and 2 bases at J, leaving 9 bases unmatched. Using reference TRBV7-9 and TRBJ2-2 for the parts outside the CDR3, the full variable domain is DTGVSQNPRHKITKRGQNVTFRCDPISEHNRLYWYRQTLGQGPEFLTYFQNEAQLEKSRLLSDRFSAERPKGSFSTLEIQRTEQGDSAMYLCASSLRRTSGDNTGELFFGEGSRLTVL.

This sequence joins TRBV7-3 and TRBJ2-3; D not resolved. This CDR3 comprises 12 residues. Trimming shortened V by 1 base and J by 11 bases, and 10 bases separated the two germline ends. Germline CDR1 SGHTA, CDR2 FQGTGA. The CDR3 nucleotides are TGTGCCAGCAGCTTAATGGAGCAGAGGCAGTATTTT. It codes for CASSLMEQRQYF.

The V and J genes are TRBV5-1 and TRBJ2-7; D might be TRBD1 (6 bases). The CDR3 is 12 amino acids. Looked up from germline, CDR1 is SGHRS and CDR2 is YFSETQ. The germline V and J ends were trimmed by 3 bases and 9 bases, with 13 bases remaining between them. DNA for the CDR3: TGCGCCAGCAGCTCGGGACATCTGGGGCAGTACTTC. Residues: CASSSGHLGQYF.

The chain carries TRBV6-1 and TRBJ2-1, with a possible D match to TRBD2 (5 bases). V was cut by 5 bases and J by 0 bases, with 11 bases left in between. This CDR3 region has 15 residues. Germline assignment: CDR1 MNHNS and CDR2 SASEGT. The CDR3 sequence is CASSKLAGSYNEQFF. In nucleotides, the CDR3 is TGTGCCAGCAGTAAGTTGGCGGGCTCCTACAATGAGCAGTTCTTC.

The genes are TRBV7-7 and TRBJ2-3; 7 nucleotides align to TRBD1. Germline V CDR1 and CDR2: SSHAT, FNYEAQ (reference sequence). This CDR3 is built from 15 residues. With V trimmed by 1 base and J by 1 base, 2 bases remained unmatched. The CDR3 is CASSLGQGGTDTQYF. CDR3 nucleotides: TGTGCCAGCAGCTTAGGACAGGGAGGCACAGATACGCAGTATTTT.

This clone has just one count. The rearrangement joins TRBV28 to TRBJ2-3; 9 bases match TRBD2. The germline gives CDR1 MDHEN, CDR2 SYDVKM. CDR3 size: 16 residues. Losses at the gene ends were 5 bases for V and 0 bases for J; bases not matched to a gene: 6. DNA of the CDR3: TGTGCCAGCAGTCCCGGACTAGCGAAAAGCACAGATACGCAGTATTTT. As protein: CASSPGLAKSTDTQYF.